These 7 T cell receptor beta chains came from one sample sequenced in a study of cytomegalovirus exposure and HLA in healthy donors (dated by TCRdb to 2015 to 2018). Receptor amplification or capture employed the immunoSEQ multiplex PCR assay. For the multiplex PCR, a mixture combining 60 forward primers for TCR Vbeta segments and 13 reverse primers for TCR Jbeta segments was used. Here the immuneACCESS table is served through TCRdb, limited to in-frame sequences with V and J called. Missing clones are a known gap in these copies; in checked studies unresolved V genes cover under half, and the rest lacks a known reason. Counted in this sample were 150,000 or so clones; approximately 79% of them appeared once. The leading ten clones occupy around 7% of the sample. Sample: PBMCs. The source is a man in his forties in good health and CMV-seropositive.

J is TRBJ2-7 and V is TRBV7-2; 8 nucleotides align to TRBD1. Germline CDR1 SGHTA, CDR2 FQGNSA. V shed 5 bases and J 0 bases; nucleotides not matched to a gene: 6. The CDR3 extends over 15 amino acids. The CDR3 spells CASSPDRGRSYEQYF. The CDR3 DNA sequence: TGTGCCAGCAGCCCTGACAGGGGTCGCTCCTACGAGCAGTACTTC.

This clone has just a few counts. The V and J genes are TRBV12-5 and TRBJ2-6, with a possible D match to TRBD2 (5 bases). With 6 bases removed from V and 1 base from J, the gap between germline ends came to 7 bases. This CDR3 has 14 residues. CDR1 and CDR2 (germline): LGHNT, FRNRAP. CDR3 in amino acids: CASGPGSGANVLTF. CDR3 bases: TGTGCTAGTGGCCCGGGGTCTGGGGCCAACGTCCTGACTTTC.

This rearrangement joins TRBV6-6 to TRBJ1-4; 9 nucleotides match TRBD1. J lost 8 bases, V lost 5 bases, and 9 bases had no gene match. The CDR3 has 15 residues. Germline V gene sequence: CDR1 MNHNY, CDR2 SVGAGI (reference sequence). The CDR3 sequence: CASSVIYRGQEKLFF. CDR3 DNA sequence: TGTGCCAGCAGTGTAATCTACAGGGGGCAGGAAAAACTGTTTTTT.

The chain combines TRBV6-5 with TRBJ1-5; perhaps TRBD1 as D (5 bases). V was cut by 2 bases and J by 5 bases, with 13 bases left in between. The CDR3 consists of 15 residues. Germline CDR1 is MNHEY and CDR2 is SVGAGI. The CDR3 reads CASSYGAGSDQPQHF. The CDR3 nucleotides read TGTGCCAGCAGTTACGGGGCAGGGTCGGATCAGCCCCAGCATTTT.

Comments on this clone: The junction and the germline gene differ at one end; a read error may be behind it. CDR3 bases: TGTACCAGCAACTGGGGGGGGCTGCGAGGAGAGACCCAGTACTTC. Its translation is CTSNWGGLRGETQYF. J is TRBJ2-5 and V is TRBV5-4; D may be TRBD2 (7 bases). Germline values: CDR1 SGHNT, CDR2 YYREEE (reference sequence). The CDR3 is 15 residues long.

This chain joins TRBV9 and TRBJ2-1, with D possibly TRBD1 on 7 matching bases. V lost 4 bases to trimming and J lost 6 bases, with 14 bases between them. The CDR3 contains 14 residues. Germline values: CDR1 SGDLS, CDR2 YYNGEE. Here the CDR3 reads CASSPGDRPNEQFF. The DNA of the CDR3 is TGTGCCAGCAGCCCGGGGGACAGACCCAATGAGCAGTTCTTC.

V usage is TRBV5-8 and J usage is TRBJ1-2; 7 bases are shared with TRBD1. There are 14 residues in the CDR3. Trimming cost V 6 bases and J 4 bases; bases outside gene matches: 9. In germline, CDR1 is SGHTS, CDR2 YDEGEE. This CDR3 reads CASTPQGVGYGYTF. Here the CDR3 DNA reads TGTGCCAGCACACCCCAGGGGGTCGGCTATGGCTACACCTTC.